The source of this TCR beta chain is a study of cytomegalovirus exposure and HLA in healthy donors. Study at large: Most genotyped donors, 65% to 85% of 300 to 400, had Caucasian-associated genetic ancestry.

Germline trimming cut 0 bases from V and 5 bases from J; bases unmatched to any gene: 2. This CDR3 contains 14 residues. Germline V gives CDR1 SGHRS, CDR2 YFSETQ. Whole-study results and caveats: Indistinguishable V segments, including TRBV6-2 and TRBV6-3, were excluded. Later, an analysis showed that TCR beta chains associated with HLA were more clonally expanded than others that were equally common.

The PCR used 60 Vbeta and 13 Jbeta primers. Using immunoSEQ multiplex PCR, the repertoire was profiled, and TCRdb retains in-frame clones only, with some absent. The top ten clones hold about 0.58% of a sample with a few hundred thousand clones, 82% of them seen once. In the case of this clone: The antigen is unknown.

All donors participated as healthy donors of bone marrow. This receptor was identified in a woman aged 40 to 55 in good health and CMV-seronegative. Sequenced sample: PBMCs. The rearrangement links TRBV5-1 to TRBJ2-7, with TRBD1 matching over 10 bases. CDR3 loop: CASSLGGTGDEQYF. The CDR3 nucleotides are TGCGCCAGCAGCTTGGGAGGGACAGGGGACGAGCAGTACTTC.